This T cell receptor (beta chain) was identified during a study of T-cell reconstitution after alpha-beta-depleted transplantation in children. Points from the study as a whole: After one year, T-cell counts and TCRbeta diversity mostly came from new T cells. In patients about two months after transplant, alpha-beta T cells reportedly arose from several hundred expanded graft clones.

The authors prepared the TCRbeta library with unique molecular identifiers. TCRdb used MiXCR to reprocess the PCR reads, holding one entry per CDR3 protein. Altogether around 420,000 distinct CDR3 sequences are present, 15% to 20% being singletons, with the ten largest covering 25% to 30%. Germline trimming cut 5 bases from V and 5 bases from J; bases unmatched to any gene: 11. The CDR3 has 15 residues. This clonotype was observed a few times. Its target is unknown. V and J are TRBV12-3 or TRBV12-4 and TRBJ1-1; 7 nucleotides align to TRBD1. The input for sequencing was PBMCs, mostly from graft donor cells, taken 360 days after TCRalphabeta/CD19-depleted stem cell transplant. The receptor's source is a boy under three years old who had a stem cell transplant for Wiskott-Aldrich syndrome, so the T cells may come from the graft donor. The CDR3 DNA reads as TGTGCCAGCAGTCTAATGACAGGGTCGGAAACTGAAGCTTTCTTT. It specifies CASSLMTGSETEAFF.